A single sample gave rise to the 10 T cell receptor beta chains below, sequenced in a study of cytomegalovirus exposure and HLA in healthy donors. The PCR used 60 Vbeta and 13 Jbeta primers. Sequencing used immunoSEQ multiplex PCR; TCRdb keeps in-frame clones, though not all of them. Of roughly 150,000 clones in the sample, around 79% are singletons; the top ten hold roughly 0.7%. The sample taken for sequencing was PBMCs. These receptors were collected from a male donor in good health and CMV-seronegative.

The chain is built from TRBV6-6 and TRBJ1-2; tentatively, D is TRBD1 (6 bases). V was clipped by 6 bases and J by 5 bases, with 16 bases between them. The CDR3 consists of 14 residues. Per germline, CDR1 MNHNY and CDR2 SVGAGI (reference sequence). The CDR3 DNA reads as TGTGCCAGCAGACCGGGGGGGGGCGCGTATGGCTACACCTTC. It yields the protein CASRPGGGAYGYTF.

The chain links TRBV6-5 to TRBJ2-5; 9 positions agree with TRBD1. CDR1 and CDR2 (germline): MNHEY, SVGAGI. This CDR3 contains 14 residues. The trim removed 1 base at V and 5 bases at J, leaving 2 bases unmatched. CDR3 protein: CASSYWGQGETQYF. For the CDR3, the DNA is TGTGCCAGCAGTTACTGGGGACAGGGTGAGACCCAGTACTTC.

The chain combines TRBV6-4 with TRBJ1-6; the D gene is possibly TRBD1 (6 bases). Germline V CDR1 and CDR2: MRHNA, SNTAGT. CDR3 size: 14 residues. Trimming removed 3 bases at V and 7 bases at J, with 10 bases between. The CDR3 protein is CASSEQGWNSPLHF. CDR3 sequence (DNA): TGTGCCAGCAGTGAACAGGGATGGAATTCACCCCTCCACTTT.

The chain is built from TRBV15 and TRBJ2-7, with D perhaps matching TRBD1 (6 bases). This CDR3 has 15 amino acids. The germline V gene has CDR1 LNHNV and CDR2 YYDKDF (reference sequence). Trimming took off 1 base at V and 7 bases at J, with 17 bases between the two ends. CDR3 bases: TGTGCCACCAGCAGAGTACGACAGGCCCCCGGGGAGCAGTACTTC. As protein: CATSRVRQAPGEQYF.

This chain connects TRBV5-1 to TRBJ2-3; D perhaps matches TRBD2 (6 bases). Germline CDR1 SGHRS, CDR2 YFSETQ. The V end was cut by 4 bases, the J end by 2 bases, with 17 bases between. The CDR3 consists of 16 residues. In DNA form, the CDR3 reads TGCGCCAGCAGCCCCCAAGTTACGGGAGCCACAGATACGCAGTATTTT. Translating gives CASSPQVTGATDTQYF.

CDR3 nucleotide sequence: TGCGCCAGCAGCCAAGATGGAGGTGATAATGAAAAACTGTTTTTT. Amino acids: CASSQDGGDNEKLFF. This chain uses TRBV4-3 with TRBJ1-4, with D hard to call. CDR3 size: 15 residues. The V and J ends lost 0 bases and 4 bases respectively, with 9 bases between them. CDR1 and CDR2 (germline): LGHNA, YSLEER.

The chain joins TRBV30 to TRBJ1-1; D remains unclear. Germline lookup yields CDR1 GTSNPN and CDR2 SVGIG (reference sequence). The CDR3 sequence is 12 residues long. The V gene lost 5 bases and the J gene lost 5 bases, with 12 bases spanning the gap. The CDR3 loop is CAWARWETEAFF. For the CDR3, the DNA is TGTGCCTGGGCCCGGTGGGAGACTGAAGCTTTCTTT.

Points on this clone: One end of the junction does not line up with germline, which may come from a read error. The chain combines TRBV7-9 with TRBJ1-2, with 7 nucleotides matching TRBD1. In germline, CDR1 is SEHNR, CDR2 FQNEAQ (reference sequence). The CDR3 spans 15 residues. The CDR3: CSSSLSGTAFYGYTF. DNA of the CDR3: TGTTCCAGCAGCCTAAGTGGGACAGCTTTTTATGGCTACACCTTC.

The genes are TRBV19 and TRBJ2-1, with TRBD1 identical over 10 bases. This CDR3 region has 16 residues. Germline loops: CDR1 LNHDA, CDR2 SQIVND (reference sequence). The V and J ends lost 3 bases and 2 bases, in that order; junction bases with no gene match: 4. The CDR3, as DNA: TGTGCCAGTAGTATCCCCGACAGGGGGCCCTACAATGAGCAGTTCTTC. Its protein is CASSIPDRGPYNEQFF.

The chain couples TRBV29-1 to TRBJ1-2; D ambiguous. CDR1 is SQVTM, CDR2 ANQGSEA, per germline. The CDR3 runs to 11 residues. V lost 4 bases, J lost 4 bases, and 7 bases lay in between. CDR3 region: CSVVSSYGYTF. DNA of the CDR3: TGCAGCGTTGTGTCTTCCTATGGCTACACCTTC.